Listed below are T cell receptor beta chains from one sample, sequenced in a study of cytomegalovirus exposure and HLA in healthy donors. TCRdb keeps only in-frame clones here, not all; method: immunoSEQ multiplex PCR. This sample has fewer than 130,000 clones, with around three quarters found just once. The sample was PBMCs. All receptors derive from a woman aged 25 to 39 in good health and CMV-seronegative. CDR3s include the opening cysteine and the closing phenylalanine or tryptophan.

18 | TRBJ2-5 | TRBV29-1 | CSVVNWGGQGLGRETQYF
16 | TRBJ2-5 | TRBV5-1 | CASSSPSQGRKETQYF
15 | TRBJ2-1 | TRBV10-3 | CAISEGDKIGNEQFF
17 | TRBJ2-1 | TRBV11-2 | CASSPTTLSGIYNEQFF
13 | TRBJ2-3 | TRBV5-1 | CASSFTGTDTQYF
15 | TRBJ1-1 | TRBV4-3 | CASSQESGAGTEAFF
14 | TRBJ2-3 | TRBV4-2 | CASSQAGDTDTQYF
17 | TRBJ2-7 | TRBV10-3 | CAISDPARGFPSYEQYF
16 | TRBJ2-3 | TRBV4-3 | CASSQDSGRGSDTQYF
14 | TRBJ2-3 | TRBV29-1 | CSVTGTGTTDTQYF
18 | TRBJ2-1 | TRBV5-6 | CASSLGYGGLERYNEQFF
11 | TRBJ2-7 | TRBV14 | CASSHSYEQYF
18 | TRBJ1-1 | TRBV21-1 | CASSTQGRGGVVNTEAFF
11 | TRBJ2-7 | TRBV14 | CASSTSYEQYF
14 | TRBJ2-2 | TRBV7-9 | CASSLGLVVGELFF
16 | TRBJ2-3 | TRBV5-6 | CASSLRMELGTDTQYF
16 | TRBJ1-6 | TRBV7-2 | CASSLVSGTGYSPLHF
16 | TRBJ2-3 | TRBV25-1 | CASSEYLGESTDTQYF
14 | TRBJ2-7 | TRBV5-6 | CASSSGLNSYEQYF
13 | TRBJ1-1 | TRBV2 | CASSEIVNTEAFF
14 | TRBJ1-2 | TRBV5-4 | CASSGELQEYGYTF
15 | TRBJ1-5 | TRBV15 | CATSSGDRGLQPQHF
15 | TRBJ1-6 | TRBV7-3 | CASSSHPGQGSPLHF
16 | TRBJ2-4 | TRBV13 | CASSLALAGGKNIQYF
15 | TRBJ1-2 | TRBV4-1 | CASSQPARRTYGYTF
14 | TRBJ2-7 | TRBV25-1 | CASSEYWQGYEQYF
15 | TRBJ2-3 | TRBV28 | CASSRTSDSTDTQYF
15 | TRBJ2-2 | TRBV15 | CATRGRQGASGELFF
15 | TRBJ1-5 | TRBV28 | CASSLRGVKNQPQHF
13 | TRBJ2-1 | TRBV11-3 | CASSPGGNNEQFF
15 | TRBJ1-5 | TRBV4-3 | CASSQDQARYQPQHF
12 | TRBJ1-2 | TRBV29-1 | CSVWKGVTGYTF
12 | TRBJ2-1 | TRBV7-2 | CASSSGDREQFF
15 | TRBJ2-5 | TRBV30 | CAWRLLAGAGETQYF
10 | TRBJ2-7 | TRBV20-1 | CSANSNEQYF
13 | TRBJ1-2 | TRBV25-1 | CASSTAGGYGYTF
16 | TRBJ2-3 | TRBV11-2 | CASSGLGGSSTDTQYF
20 | TRBJ2-3 | TRBV4-2 | CASSQDIGLAGEWGTDTQYF
14 | TRBJ1-1 | TRBV9 | CASSDGQGGTEAFF
15 | TRBJ2-7 | TRBV28 | CASSSPGQGTYEQYF
14 | TRBJ1-5 | TRBV19 | CASSRRVSNQPQHF
14 | TRBJ2-1 | TRBV6-5 | CASSRTVAYNEQFF
14 | TRBJ2-2 | TRBV2 | CASSGVAGSGELFF
14 | TRBJ2-7 | TRBV28 | CATRPRVLALHGYF
15 | TRBJ1-1 | TRBV13 | CASSSRDRGNTEAFF
14 | TRBJ2-7 | TRBV4-3 | CASSHYRENYEQYF
14 | TRBJ1-2 | TRBV28 | CASSLVQGARGYTF
14 | TRBJ2-3 | TRBV6-5 | CASSVTSGSDTQYF
15 | TRBJ2-7 | TRBV14 | CASSQIPGPGSDRYF
15 | TRBJ1-5 | TRBV28 | CASCPGQLLNQPQHF
17 | TRBJ1-1 | TRBV7-6 | CASSLGRGTRDHTEAFF
14 | TRBJ1-5 | TRBV4-1 | CASSTRTGNQPQHF
12 | TRBJ1-1 | TRBV13 | CASSLARQEAFF
14 | TRBJ2-7 | TRBV28 | CASSLLQGSGEQYF
15 | TRBJ2-3 | TRBV7-9 | CASSLSRSRTDTQYF